A selection of T cell receptor beta chains follows, all from one sample in a study of chronic HIV infection and antiretroviral therapy. MiXCR was run by TCRdb on the 5' RACE reads, yielding one entry per CDR3 protein. This table holds 40,000 to 50,000 distinct CDR3 sequences, 19% found once. Material: peripheral blood. These receptors were taken from an adult who had HIV and had not received antiretroviral therapy, or was an uninfected healthy control (not recorded which). CDR3s include the opening cysteine and the closing phenylalanine or tryptophan. Each record gives: CDR3 DNA, CDR3 protein, D gene, J gene, clone size, V gene. The D gene is left open where the match is weak. Not every row has a clone size; where given, it reads once, few, many or a size class.

DNA: TGTGCCAGCAGCTCCAGGGAGGCGAAGACACGGAATGAGCAGTTCTTC
CDR3: CASSSREAKTRNEQFF
D: -
J: TRBJ2-1
size: few
V: TRBV9

DNA: TGTGCTAGCAGCTTGACACCTCAAGAGACCCAGTACTTC
CDR3: CASSLTPQETQYF
D: -
J: TRBJ2-5
size: -
V: TRBV7-7

DNA: TGTGCCAGCAGTGGCCTGGAGGGCACTCAAGCCAAAAACATTCAGTACTTC
CDR3: CASSGLEGTQAKNIQYF
D: -
J: TRBJ2-4
size: -
V: TRBV28

DNA: TGCAGCGTTGCCCTTAGCGGGAAGGGGAGTGGGGAGCAGTACTTC
CDR3: CSVALSGKGSGEQYF
D: TRBD2
J: TRBJ2-7
size: few
V: TRBV29-1

DNA: TGTGCCACCAGTGATGCCCCAGGGGTAACGCAGTATTTT
CDR3: CATSDAPGVTQYF
D: -
J: TRBJ2-3
size: few
V: TRBV24-1

DNA: TGCAGCGTCGCGGCCGGCTCCTTGTACGAGCAGTACTTC
CDR3: CSVAAGSLYEQYF
D: -
J: TRBJ2-7
size: -
V: TRBV29-1

DNA: TGTGCCACCAGCACTAGGGAGCCAGGGATACAGATGTATGGCTACACCTTC
CDR3: CATSTREPGIQMYGYTF
D: -
J: TRBJ1-2
size: few
V: TRBV24-1

DNA: TGTGCCAGCAGTTTTTCCGGAGGATTCAATCAGCCCCAGCATTTT
CDR3: CASSFSGGFNQPQHF
D: -
J: TRBJ1-5
size: -
V: TRBV28

DNA: TGTGCCAGCAGTATAACGGTTAACTATGGCTACACCTTC
CDR3: CASSITVNYGYTF
D: -
J: TRBJ1-2
size: few
V: TRBV25-1

DNA: TGTGCCAGCACTCCGGGACCTCAAACGAACTATGGCTACACCTTC
CDR3: CASTPGPQTNYGYTF
D: -
J: TRBJ1-2
size: -
V: TRBV3-1

DNA: TGTGCCAGCTCACTGGGGGCCCACAATGAGCAGTTCTTC
CDR3: CASSLGAHNEQFF
D: -
J: TRBJ2-1
size: few
V: TRBV2

DNA: TGCGCCAGCACGTTGAGCGGGCGAGTGCGGGAGGGCCCCCCAGATACGCAGTATTTT
CDR3: CASTLSGRVREGPPDTQYF
D: TRBD2
J: TRBJ2-3
size: few
V: TRBV23-1

DNA: TGTGCCAGCAGCACTGGACTAGCGGGAGCCCACGAGCAGTACTTC
CDR3: CASSTGLAGAHEQYF
D: -
J: TRBJ2-7
size: many
V: TRBV21-1

DNA: TGCAGTGCTAGAGCCGACGCGGGCAGCCAGCATTTT
CDR3: CSARADAGSQHF
D: -
J: TRBJ1-5
size: many
V: TRBV20-1

DNA: TGTGCCAGCAGCTCCCGAGCCTTGTACAATGAGCAGTTCTTC
CDR3: CASSSRALYNEQFF
D: -
J: TRBJ2-1
size: few
V: TRBV9

DNA: TGTGCCAGCGCCCTTAAAAGGGAGGCCGGCTCCTACAATGAGCAGTTCTTC
CDR3: CASALKREAGSYNEQFF
D: -
J: TRBJ2-1
size: -
V: TRBV7-9

DNA: TGTGCCAGCAGCCCCCGGCCGGACACCATATATTTT
CDR3: CASSPRPDTIYF
D: -
J: TRBJ1-3
size: -
V: TRBV7-9

DNA: TGTGCCAGCAGTCCCCCGGGACAGGGGGCCAACTATGGCTACACCTTC
CDR3: CASSPPGQGANYGYTF
D: TRBD1
J: TRBJ1-2
size: -
V: TRBV6-6

DNA: TGTGCCAGCAGCTTAAGTGGGAACCCAGGGAACACTGAAGCTTTCTTT
CDR3: CASSLSGNPGNTEAFF
D: -
J: TRBJ1-1
size: -
V: TRBV7-3

DNA: TGTGCCAGCAGCGCCGGGGAGGGGGGTCTCGAGCAGTACTTC
CDR3: CASSAGEGGLEQYF
D: -
J: TRBJ2-7
size: -
V: TRBV9

DNA: TGTGCCAGCAGCTTATCACGGAGCCTTATTTACGAGCAGTACTTC
CDR3: CASSLSRSLIYEQYF
D: -
J: TRBJ2-7
size: few
V: TRBV13

DNA: TGTGCCAGCAGTTTAGAGGGGGGCCGGAATAGCAATCAGCCCCAGCATTTT
CDR3: CASSLEGGRNSNQPQHF
D: -
J: TRBJ1-5
size: few
V: TRBV28

DNA: TGTGCCAGCAGCTTATGGCAGGGTGGAGGTACCGGGGAGCTGTTTTTT
CDR3: CASSLWQGGGTGELFF
D: -
J: TRBJ2-2
size: -
V: TRBV7-3

DNA: TGCAGCGTTCAACGAGACGAGCAGTACTTC
CDR3: CSVQRDEQYF
D: -
J: TRBJ2-7
size: -
V: TRBV29-1

DNA: TGTGCCAGCGGGACAGGGTCCTATGGCTACACCTTC
CDR3: CASGTGSYGYTF
D: TRBD1
J: TRBJ1-2
size: -
V: TRBV3-1

DNA: TGTGCCAGCAGGAGGGGGCAGGGGGACTATGGCTACACCTTC
CDR3: CASRRGQGDYGYTF
D: TRBD1
J: TRBJ1-2
size: few
V: TRBV28

DNA: TGTGCCAGCAGCGGACGGACAGTGGGATCGAAACTGTTTTTT
CDR3: CASSGRTVGSKLFF
D: -
J: TRBJ1-4
size: many
V: TRBV9

DNA: TGTGCCAGCACCGAGCCCCGGGGGAGCTCCTACGAGCAGTACTTC
CDR3: CASTEPRGSSYEQYF
D: -
J: TRBJ2-7
size: -
V: TRBV2

DNA: TGTGCCAGCAGTTGGGGCAGGGGGCTAGAGACCCAGTACTTC
CDR3: CASSWGRGLETQYF
D: TRBD1
J: TRBJ2-5
size: many
V: TRBV28

DNA: TGTGCCAGCAGTTACTCGAAGACAGATCAGCCCCAGCATTTT
CDR3: CASSYSKTDQPQHF
D: -
J: TRBJ1-5
size: few
V: TRBV6-5

DNA: TGTGCCAGCAGCTTAATGGGACCCAATCAGCCCCAGCATTTT
CDR3: CASSLMGPNQPQHF
D: -
J: TRBJ1-5
size: few
V: TRBV7-6

DNA: TGTGCCAGCCCATCAGGTCTAAGCTCCTACGAGCAGTACTTC
CDR3: CASPSGLSSYEQYF
D: -
J: TRBJ2-7
size: few
V: TRBV28

DNA: TGCAGCGTTGAGGGGGCTAGCACAGATACGCAGTATTTT
CDR3: CSVEGASTDTQYF
D: -
J: TRBJ2-3
size: -
V: TRBV29-1

DNA: TGTGCCAGCAGATTGGCCGGGAACACCGGGGAGCTGTTTTTT
CDR3: CASRLAGNTGELFF
D: -
J: TRBJ2-2
size: few
V: TRBV28

DNA: TGCAGCGCCGAACAGGGGGGAGAAAAACTGTTTTTT
CDR3: CSAEQGGEKLFF
D: TRBD1
J: TRBJ1-4
size: -
V: TRBV29-1

DNA: TGTGCCAGCAGCTTATGGGGTTCACCCCTCCACTTT
CDR3: CASSLWGSPLHF
D: -
J: TRBJ1-6
size: few
V: TRBV7-9

DNA: TGCAGCGTCGGTCAGAGCCTGAACACTGAAGCTTTCTTT
CDR3: CSVGQSLNTEAFF
D: -
J: TRBJ1-1
size: few
V: TRBV29-1

DNA: TGTGCCAGCAGTTACCCGAGGGCCTGCTGTTTTGAGCAGTTCTTC
CDR3: CASSYPRACCFEQFF
D: -
J: TRBJ2-1
size: few
V: TRBV6-6

DNA: TGTGCCAGCAGCGAGAGCGGGCGCACAGATACGCAGTATTTT
CDR3: CASSESGRTDTQYF
D: -
J: TRBJ2-3
size: -
V: TRBV9

DNA: TGCAGCGTAGAACAGGGTGGGACTGAAGCTTTCTTT
CDR3: CSVEQGGTEAFF
D: -
J: TRBJ1-1
size: -
V: TRBV29-1

DNA: TGTGCCAGCACCACAGGACAGATTTTAATCTATGGCTACACCTTC
CDR3: CASTTGQILIYGYTF
D: -
J: TRBJ1-2
size: -
V: TRBV6-2/TRBV6-3